This T cell receptor beta chain was recorded in a study of CD8+ T cells in alopecia areata. Whole-study results and caveats: TCRs were shared less clearly across patients than in mice, possibly for HLA-related reasons.

Note on this clone: Its antigen is as yet unknown.

Treatment reported: oral pan-JAK inhibitor, 5-10 mg twice daily. Sorting from PBMCs produced CD4+ and CD8+ T cells. V lost 1 base and J lost 7, with 0 bases in between. The length of the CDR3 is 10 residues. Germline V gene lookup returns CDR1 SNHLY and CDR2 FYNNEI. Extracted RNA was reverse transcribed, and the resulting cDNA served as sequencing template. Clones were read by immunoSEQ multiplex PCR, and TCRdb kept only the in-frame ones, dropping some. This table has 190,000 or so clones, about 60% appearing once. The chain carries TRBV2 and TRBJ2-3; unclear D gene. This specimen was CD8+ T cells sorted from blood, taken at week 24, from a patient treated with tofacitinib. The sequence was obtained from a human donor with alopecia areata. In nucleotides, the CDR3 is TGTGCCAGCAGTGAAGATACGCAGTATTTT. Protein product: CASSEDTQYF.